These 10 T cell receptor beta chains were all obtained from the same sample, sequenced in a study of blood T cell repertoires in COVID-19. Only in-frame clones appear in the TCRdb table, and some are missing; sequencing was by immunoSEQ multiplex PCR. The sample holds fewer than 500,000 clones, roughly 90% seen once. Sequences were obtained from PBMCs or T cells enriched from blood (not recorded which). The receptors shown here come from a woman younger than 35 who had recovered from COVID-19.

This chain links TRBV6-5 with TRBJ1-5, with D possibly TRBD1 on 6 matching bases. Looked up from germline, CDR1 is MNHEY and CDR2 is SVGAGI. Deletions cut 7 bases from V and 9 bases from J, with 16 bases between. The CDR3 totals 13 residues. CDR3 sequence (DNA): TGTGCCAGCACCCCAGGGGTTATGGGGCCCCAGCATTTT. It is translated as CASTPGVMGPQHF.

The chain combines TRBV6-1 with TRBJ2-1; 8 nucleotides align to TRBD2. Trimming took 8 bases from V and 2 from J; bases not matched to a gene: 8. This CDR3 comprises 15 residues. Germline V gives CDR1 MNHNS, CDR2 SASEGT. CDR3: CASSTDGGAYNEQFF. DNA for the CDR3: TGTGCCAGCTCGACCGACGGGGGGGCCTACAATGAGCAGTTCTTC.

The chain employs TRBV2 and TRBJ1-2; 7 positions agree with TRBD1. CDR1 is SNHLY, CDR2 FYNNEI, per germline. With V trimmed by 6 bases and J by 4 bases, 8 bases remained unmatched. The CDR3 has 14 residues. The chain's CDR3 is CASSQTGASYGYTF. For the CDR3, the DNA is TGTGCCAGCAGCCAAACAGGGGCCAGCTATGGCTACACCTTC. Complete variable domain (other parts from reference TRBV2 and TRBJ1-2): EPEVTQTPSHQVTQMGQEVILRCVPISNHLYFYWYRQILGQKVEFLVSFYNNEISEKSEIFDDQFSVERPDGSNFTLKIRSTKLEDSAMYFCASSQTGASYGYTFGSGTRLTVV.

The V and J genes are TRBV11-2 and TRBJ1-2; the match to TRBD1 covers 10 bases. Germline lookup yields CDR1 SGHAT and CDR2 FQNNGV. J gave up 4 bases and V 6 bases, and 11 bases lay outside the gene matches. This CDR3 region has 16 residues. CDR3 region: CASSKGTGERLYGYTF. In nucleotides, the CDR3 is TGTGCCAGCAGTAAAGGGACAGGGGAACGCCTCTATGGCTACACCTTC.

The chain recombines TRBV28 with TRBJ1-3; TRBD1 might be the D (5 bases). The CDR3 loop spans 14 amino acids. Germline CDR1 and CDR2: MDHEN and SYDVKM. Trimming left V 10 bases short and J 9 bases short, with 22 bases between. The CDR3, as DNA: TGTGCCACTACCCCAGGGTTGTCGGGTAGCACCATATATTTT. Protein: CATTPGLSGSTIYF. Full variable domain (outside the CDR3, taken from reference TRBV28 and TRBJ1-3): DVKVTQSSRYLVKRTGEKVFLECVQDMDHENMFWYRQDPGLGLRLIYFSYDVKMKEKGDIPEGYSVSREKKERFSLILESASTNQTSMYLCATTPGLSGSTIYFGEGSWLTVV.

The chain has TRBV25-1 and TRBJ2-7; D might be TRBD1 (5 bases). This CDR3 contains 14 residues. CDR1 is MGHDK, CDR2 SYGVNS, per germline. Trimming removed 4 bases from V and 2 bases from J, with 12 bases in between. This CDR3 reads CASSVQGSTYEQYF. CDR3 sequence (DNA): TGTGCCAGCAGTGTGCAGGGAAGTACCTACGAGCAGTACTTC.

The V and J genes are TRBV5-8 and TRBJ1-4; tentative D call: TRBD1 (5 bases). V was pared by 2 bases and J by 0 bases, with 14 bases between. CDR1 and CDR2 (germline): SGHTS, YDEGEE. The CDR3 covers 17 residues. The CDR3 here is CASSFSGVRATNEKLFF. The CDR3 DNA reads TGTGCCAGCAGCTTCTCTGGGGTCAGGGCAACTAATGAAAAACTGTTTTTT.

The rearrangement uses TRBV5-1 and TRBJ2-7, with D possibly TRBD2 on 6 matching bases. The CDR3 length is 13 residues. Germline CDR1 and CDR2: SGHRS and YFSETQ. Deletions cut 3 bases from V and 7 bases from J, with 14 bases between. The CDR3 DNA sequence: TGCGCCAGCAGCTGGGAGGAGGGATTAGAGCAGTACTTC. Protein sequence: CASSWEEGLEQYF. The full variable domain, in which reference TRBV5-1 and TRBJ2-7 provide the parts outside the CDR3, is KAGVTQTPRYLIKTRGQQVTLSCSPISGHRSVSWYQQTPGQGLQFLFEYFSETQRNKGNFPGRFSGRQFSNSRSEMNVSTLELGDSALYLCASSWEEGLEQYFGPGTRLTVT.

This clone is a singleton in its sample. The gene calls are TRBV12-3 or TRBV12-4 and TRBJ1-1, with D possibly being TRBD1 (6 bases). The CDR3 is 13 amino acids. With 8 bases removed from V and 3 bases from J, the gap between germline ends came to 13 bases. The CDR3 nucleotides are TGTGCCAGCGGGCGACGACAGGACACTGAAGCTTTCTTT. It specifies CASGRRQDTEAFF.

J is TRBJ1-1 and V is TRBV7-9; D is perhaps TRBD1 (6 bases). The germline CDR1 and CDR2 sequences are SEHNR and FQNEAQ (reference sequence). Deletions cut 5 bases from V and 6 bases from J, with 22 bases between. The CDR3 is 16 amino acids. CDR3 nucleotides: TGTGCCAGCAGCCCCATGGGGGCGGGGGCAATTGCTGAAGCTTTCTTT. It codes for CASSPMGAGAIAEAFF.